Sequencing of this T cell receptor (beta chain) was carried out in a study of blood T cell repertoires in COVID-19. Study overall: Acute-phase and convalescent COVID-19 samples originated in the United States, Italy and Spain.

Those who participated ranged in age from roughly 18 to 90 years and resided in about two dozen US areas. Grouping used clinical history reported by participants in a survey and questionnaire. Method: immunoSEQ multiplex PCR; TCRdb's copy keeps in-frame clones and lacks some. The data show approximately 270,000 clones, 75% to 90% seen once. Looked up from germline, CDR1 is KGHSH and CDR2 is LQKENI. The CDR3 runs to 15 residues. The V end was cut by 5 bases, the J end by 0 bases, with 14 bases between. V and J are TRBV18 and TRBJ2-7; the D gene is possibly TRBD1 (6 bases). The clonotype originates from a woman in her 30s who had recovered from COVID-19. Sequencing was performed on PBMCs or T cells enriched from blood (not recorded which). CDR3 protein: CASSSGQFSSYEQYF. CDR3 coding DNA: TGTGCCAGCTCAAGCGGACAGTTCAGCTCCTACGAGCAGTACTTC.